A selection of T cell receptor beta chains follows, all from one sample in a study of control samples from healthy donors and cancer patients. Clones were read by immunoSEQ multiplex PCR, and TCRdb kept only the in-frame ones, dropping some. The data contain some 79,000 clones, 89% of them seen just once; the ten biggest clones take up 7.2%. Input material: blood. These receptors originate from a man aged 45-65 years in good health. The CDR3 runs from the conserved cysteine through the conserved F or W. Each record gives: V gene, CDR3 length, D gene, J gene, clone size, CDR3 protein, CDR3 DNA. The D gene is left open where the match is weak. Where a row states a size, it is once, few, many or the class of an expanded clone; other rows omit it.

>TRBV6-5|15|NA|TRBJ1-5|NA
CASSYSDSPTAPQHF
TGTGCCAGCAGTTACAGTGACAGCCCCACGGCGCCCCAGCATTTT
>TRBV27|14|TRBD2|TRBJ2-3|once
CASRGLANTDTQYF
TGTGCCAGCCGGGGACTAGCGAACACAGATACGCAGTATTTT
>TRBV27|14|NA|TRBJ2-7|NA
CASSDASGSGEQYF
TGTGCCAGCAGCGACGCCAGTGGTTCGGGGGAGCAGTACTTC
>TRBV12-5|13|NA|TRBJ2-7|few
CASANSGVYEQYF
TGTGCTAGTGCCAACTCGGGGGTCTACGAGCAGTACTTC
>TRBV30|12|TRBD1|TRBJ2-2|NA
CAWRQGPGELFF
TGTGCCTGGAGACAGGGGCCCGGGGAGCTGTTTTTT
>TRBV10-3|15|NA|TRBJ2-6|NA
CAAHSDRQGTNVLTF
TGTGCCGCACATTCCGACAGGCAAGGGACCAACGTCCTGACTTTC
>TRBV7-2|12|TRBD1|TRBJ1-2|NA
CAGGTGVPGYTF
TGCGCTGGGGGGACAGGGGTTCCCGGCTACACCTTC
>TRBV5-1|20|NA|TRBJ2-1|few
CASSPWRGRQARRSYNEQFF
TGCGCCAGCAGCCCCTGGCGGGGCCGCCAGGCCAGGAGGTCTTACAATGAGCAGTTCTTC
>TRBV3-1/TRBV3-2|13|NA|TRBJ1-2|NA
CASSTRGPNGYTF
TGTGCCAGCAGTACCAGGGGCCCGAACGGCTACACCTTC
>TRBV6-5|13|TRBD1|TRBJ2-7|NA
CASSSGQGYEQYF
TGTGCCAGCAGTTCGGGACAGGGCTACGAGCAGTACTTC
>TRBV2|15|NA|TRBJ2-7|NA
CASSATGYGSYEQYF
TGTGCCAGCAGCGCTACAGGGTATGGATCCTACGAGCAGTACTTC
>TRBV23-1|10|NA|TRBJ2-7|few
CASSPPEQYF
TGCGCCAGCAGTCCGCCAGAGCAGTACTTC
>TRBV5-6|14|TRBD1|TRBJ2-7|NA
CASSSTGQGGEQYF
TGTGCCAGCAGCTCTACGGGACAGGGAGGAGAGCAGTACTTC
>TRBV10-3|14|NA|TRBJ2-2|once
CAIQEGPNTGELFF
TGTGCCATTCAGGAGGGCCCGAACACCGGGGAGCTGTTTTTT
>TRBV19|13|NA|TRBJ1-1|NA
CASSTYGGTEAFF
TGTGCCAGTAGTACTTACGGGGGCACTGAAGCTTTCTTT
>TRBV9|15|TRBD2|TRBJ2-1|NA
CASSESGTTYNEQFF
TGTGCCAGCAGCGAAAGCGGGACTACCTACAATGAGCAGTTCTTC